These 6 T cell receptor beta chains originate from one sample sequenced in a study of cytomegalovirus exposure and HLA in healthy donors (dated by TCRdb to about 2017). Receptor libraries were prepared by the immunoSEQ multiplex PCR assay. For the multiplex PCR, a mixture combining 60 forward primers for TCR Vbeta segments and 13 reverse primers for TCR Jbeta segments was used. TCRdb re-hosts the immuneACCESS table, in-frame sequences only. Its copies lack some clones; in the studies checked, an unresolved V gene accounts for under half of them, and the cause for the rest is not known. The sample table holds about 130,000 clones, of which more than 60% were seen once. The ten largest account for 2% to 2.5% of the sample. The sample consisted of PBMCs. These receptor sequences come from a woman in her thirties or forties in good health and CMV-seropositive.

The chain is built from TRBV7-8 and TRBJ1-2, with 8 bases matching TRBD1. Germline V gene data show CDR1 as SGHVS and CDR2 as FQNEAQ. J was trimmed by 4 bases and V by 5 bases; bases with no gene match: 6. This CDR3 has 14 residues. Here the CDR3 reads CASSRGDRIYGYTF. CDR3 DNA: TGTGCCAGCAGCCGGGGGGACAGGATCTATGGCTACACCTTC.

The rearrangement links TRBV27 to TRBJ1-1; D is undetermined. V lost 0 bases, J lost 8 bases, and 10 bases lay in between. This CDR3 has 13 residues. Per the germline V gene, CDR1 is MNHEY and CDR2 is SMNVEV (reference sequence). The CDR3 nucleotides are TGTGCCAGCAGTTTATCTAAGACGGGGGAAGCTTTCTTT. Its translation: CASSLSKTGEAFF.

The chain employs TRBV9 and TRBJ2-5; 9 bases fit TRBD2. With 4 bases clipped from V and 0 bases from J, the junction kept 10 bases outside the gene matches. CDR3 length: 17 residues. From germline, CDR1 is SGDLS and CDR2 YYNGEE. This CDR3 is CASSIGSGGLYQETQYF. CDR3 bases: TGTGCCAGCAGCATTGGTAGCGGGGGCCTGTACCAAGAGACCCAGTACTTC.

The gene calls are TRBV5-1 and TRBJ1-1; 7 nucleotides agree with TRBD1. The CDR3 extends over 14 amino acids. V was pared by 2 bases and J by 4 bases, with 5 bases of the junction left unmatched. The germline V gene has CDR1 SGHRS and CDR2 YFSETQ. The CDR3 loop reads CASSFTGVSTEAFF. For the CDR3, the DNA is TGCGCCAGCAGCTTTACAGGGGTAAGCACTGAAGCTTTCTTT.

This rearrangement joins TRBV7-9 to TRBJ1-1; 8 bases match TRBD1. Looked up from germline, CDR1 is SEHNR and CDR2 is FQNEAQ (reference sequence). The junction had 8 bases not matched to a gene; V was cut back by 1 base and J by 4 bases. The CDR3 covers 16 residues. CDR3 nucleotides: TGTGCCAGCAGCTTAGGCAGGACAGGGATTGGCACTGAAGCTTTCTTT. Translation: CASSLGRTGIGTEAFF.

This clone was seen a few times. This rearrangement joins TRBV19 to TRBJ1-6; 10 bases are shared with TRBD1. The V and J ends lost 3 bases and 9 bases, in that order; junction bases with no gene match: 8. CDR1 and CDR2 (germline): LNHDA, SQIVND (reference sequence). The CDR3 runs to 16 residues. CDR3 sequence reads: CASSIKPGQGTSPLHF. Here the CDR3 DNA reads TGTGCCAGTAGTATTAAACCGGGACAGGGGACTTCACCCCTCCACTTT.